These 29 T cell receptor beta chains share one sample of origin, sequenced in a study of CD8+ T cells in alopecia areata. Extraction of RNA preceded its reverse transcription into cDNA, which served as the sequencing template. Clones were read by immunoSEQ multiplex PCR, and TCRdb kept only the in-frame ones, dropping some. The sample lists about 150,000 clones; 40% to 60% were seen once. Here the sequenced sample was CD8+ T cells sorted from blood, taken at week 0. All receptors derive from a human donor with alopecia areata.

The gene calls are TRBV4-3 and TRBJ2-7; 9 bases agree with TRBD1. The germline V gene has CDR1 LGHNA and CDR2 YSLEER. The J segment lost 1 base and the V segment lost 0 bases, leaving 4 bases of the junction unmatched. This CDR3 spans 16 amino acids. The CDR3 here is CASSQDAGQGSYEQYF. The DNA of the CDR3 is TGCGCCAGCAGCCAAGATGCTGGACAGGGGTCCTACGAGCAGTACTTC.

V usage is TRBV5-1 and J usage is TRBJ2-1; either TRBD1 or TRBD2 may supply D (5 bases each). V shed 3 bases and J shed 6 bases, with 16 bases lying between them. Per germline, CDR1 SGHRS and CDR2 YFSETQ. This CDR3 is 15 amino acids long. The CDR3 DNA is TGCGCCAGCAGCTGGGGACGCGTAGTTGTCAATGAGCAGTTCTTC. Translating gives CASSWGRVVVNEQFF.

The chain is built from TRBV9 and TRBJ1-2; D gene ambiguous. Trimming stripped 0 bases from V and 6 bases from J, with 6 bases between. The CDR3 runs to 12 residues. Germline V CDR1 and CDR2: SGDLS, YYNGEE. The CDR3 DNA follows: TGTGCCAGCAGCGTAGGTGTTGATGGCTACACCTTC. It encodes CASSVGVDGYTF.

The rearrangement links TRBV19 to TRBJ1-1; no reliable D call. V was clipped by 4 bases and J by 5 bases, with 8 bases between them. This CDR3 region has 12 residues. CDR1 and CDR2 (germline): LNHDA, SQIVND (reference sequence). The CDR3 reads CASSNAGTEAFF. The CDR3 DNA follows: TGTGCCAGTAGTAACGCTGGGACTGAAGCTTTCTTT.

V and J are TRBV4-1 and TRBJ2-1; 10 bases are a match to TRBD2. Trimming took 0 bases from V and 9 from J; bases not matched to a gene: 5. This CDR3 has 15 residues. CDR1 MGHRA and CDR2 YSYEKL come from the germline V gene. Written as DNA, the CDR3 is TGCGCCAGCAGCCAAGAAGCGGGGGGGCCGACTGAGCAGTTCTTC. Protein: CASSQEAGGPTEQFF.

This chain connects TRBV29-1 to TRBJ2-2; tentatively, D is TRBD2 (6 bases). The ends were cut back, 5 bases at V and 6 bases at J, with 10 bases in the middle. Germline loops: CDR1 SQVTM, CDR2 ANQGSEA. This CDR3 is 12 amino acids long. The CDR3 sequence: CSVPREAGELFF. CDR3 sequence (DNA): TGCAGCGTTCCCAGGGAGGCCGGGGAGCTGTTTTTT.

This sequence joins TRBV11-2 and TRBJ2-3; 8 positions agree with TRBD2. Germline values: CDR1 SGHAT, CDR2 FQNNGV. The CDR3 length is 15 residues. J gave up 2 bases and V 8 bases, and 9 bases lay outside the gene matches. This chain's CDR3 is CASALMGLVTDTQYF. The CDR3 DNA reads as TGTGCCAGCGCCCTAATGGGACTAGTCACAGATACGCAGTATTTT.

The genes are TRBV4-3 and TRBJ2-5; 13 bases match TRBD2. The tail of the sequence fits TRBJ2-7 better, so the J call may be wrong. CDR1 is LGHNA and CDR2 is YSLEER in the germline V gene. The CDR3 is 15 residues long. CDR3 residues: CASSQGTSGGYEQYF. For the CDR3, the DNA is TGCGCCAGCAGCCAAGGGACTAGCGGGGGCTACGAGCAGTACTTC.

This clone was seen a handful of times. The chain employs TRBV2 and TRBJ1-1; a possible D gene is TRBD1 (5 bases). CDR3 length: 14 amino acids. The V and J ends lost 2 bases and 4 bases respectively, with 11 bases between them. CDR1 is SNHLY and CDR2 is FYNNEI in the germline V gene. The CDR3 protein is CASSEHGGSTEAFF. The DNA for the CDR3 is TGTGCCAGCAGTGAACACGGGGGGTCCACTGAAGCTTTCTTT.

This clone was seen a few times. CDR3 nucleotides: TGTGCCAGCAGCGGGGAAGCTGGGGCCAACGTCCTGACTTTC. As protein: CASSGEAGANVLTF. The gene calls are TRBV16 and TRBJ2-6; D unclear. CDR3 length: 14 residues. The germline gives CDR1 KGHSY, CDR2 FQNENV. The germline V and J ends were trimmed by 5 bases and 2 bases, with 7 bases remaining between them.

This clone was found a few times. The V call is TRBV19, the J call TRBJ2-7; tentatively, D is TRBD1 (6 bases). The CDR3 contains 11 residues. CDR1 is LNHDA, CDR2 SQIVND, per germline (reference sequence). With 6 bases removed from V and 9 bases from J, the gap between germline ends came to 12 bases. The CDR3 nucleotides are TGTGCCAGTAGGGCAGGGGATGCGCAGTACTTC. This codes for CASRAGDAQYF.

The sample holds a few counts of this clone. This chain links TRBV29-1 with TRBJ2-1, with D possibly being TRBD2 (5 bases). The CDR3 length is 12 residues. Germline V gene data show CDR1 as SQVTM and CDR2 as ANQGSEA. The germline V and J ends were trimmed by 3 bases and 8 bases, with 11 bases remaining between them. The CDR3 bases are TGCAGCGTTGACGGGGATCTCCATGAGCAGTTCTTC. It specifies CSVDGDLHEQFF.

The chain joins TRBV27 to TRBJ2-7; a possible D gene is TRBD1 (5 bases). Trimming stripped 5 bases from V and 2 bases from J, with 10 bases between. This CDR3 region has 13 residues. The germline V gene has CDR1 MNHEY and CDR2 SMNVEV (reference sequence). The CDR3 loop is CASSRPGTYEQYF. The CDR3 coding sequence is TGTGCCAGCAGTCGTCCAGGGACCTACGAGCAGTACTTC.

The V gene is TRBV2, the J gene TRBJ2-5; D uncertain. Germline CDR1 reads SNHLY; CDR2 reads FYNNEI. This CDR3 has 13 residues. Trimming pared 1 base from V and 5 bases from J, leaving 8 bases between. In DNA form, the CDR3 reads TGTGCCAGCAGTGAAGGTACTCGTGAGACCCAGTACTTC. Translation: CASSEGTRETQYF.

There are a few counts of this clone. The chain combines TRBV6-5 with TRBJ2-1; 9 positions match TRBD1. From germline, CDR1 is MNHEY and CDR2 SVGAGI. The CDR3 consists of 15 residues. With 6 bases clipped from V and 3 bases from J, the junction kept 6 bases outside the gene matches. As DNA, the CDR3 is TGTGCCAGCAGCGCCGGGACAGGGAACTACAATGAGCAGTTCTTC. Translating it yields CASSAGTGNYNEQFF.

The V call is TRBV29-1, the J call TRBJ2-7; D might be TRBD1 (6 bases). Trimming removed 6 bases at V and 3 bases at J, with 18 bases between. The CDR3 is made up of 14 amino acids. The germline V gene encodes CDR1 SQVTM and CDR2 ANQGSEA. The CDR3 sequence: CSVQVAGALYEQYF. CDR3 sequence (DNA): TGCAGCGTCCAAGTGGCAGGGGCCCTCTACGAGCAGTACTTC.

In regard to this clone: Relative to the germline gene, one junction end is altered; a read error may explain this. The chain links TRBV4-1 to TRBJ2-1; 7 positions agree with TRBD2. CDR1 MGHRA and CDR2 YSYEKL come from the germline V gene. CDR3 length: 15 amino acids. CDR3 DNA sequence: TGCGCCAGCAGCCAGACTGGACTAGTGACCAATGAGCATTTCTTC. Protein sequence: CASSQTGLVTNEHFF.

The table lists this clone with a few counts. The chain joins TRBV14 to TRBJ1-5; TRBD1 might be the D (5 bases). V gave up 0 bases and J gave up 5 bases, with 17 bases separating them. The CDR3 consists of 17 residues. Germline assignment: CDR1 SGHDN and CDR2 FVKESK. CDR3 nucleotide sequence: TGTGCCAGCAGCCAAGAAGGACACGGCTTGCCCGATCAGCCCCAGCATTTT. This sequence encodes CASSQEGHGLPDQPQHF.

This clone was seen a handful of times. The chain recombines TRBV29-1 with TRBJ2-2; the match to TRBD1 covers 9 bases. The CDR3 contains 13 residues. The ends lost 5 bases at V and 9 bases at J; junction bases unmatched: 7. The V gene's germline CDR1 is SQVTM and CDR2 ANQGSEA. As DNA, the CDR3 is TGCAGCGTTAGGTACAGGGGGCTGAGGGAGCTGTTTTTT. Its protein is CSVRYRGLRELFF.

Concerning this clone: Distinct nucleotide sequences in the sample also encode this CDR3. The chain is built from TRBV4-3 and TRBJ2-7; a possible D gene is TRBD2 (5 bases). V lost 0 bases and J lost 2, with 8 bases in between. The length of the CDR3 is 14 residues. Germline V CDR1 and CDR2: LGHNA, YSLEER. CDR3: CASSQDAGTYEQYF. In DNA form, the CDR3 reads TGCGCCAGCAGCCAAGATGCCGGGACCTACGAGCAGTACTTC.

Worth noting for this clone: At the DNA level, this CDR3 is encoded by other sequences in the same sample as well. The chain employs TRBV30 and TRBJ1-2, with TRBD1 matching over 8 bases. This CDR3 contains 12 residues. The V segment lost 1 base and the J segment 7 bases; nucleotides outside the gene matches: 2. From germline, CDR1 is GTSNPN and CDR2 SVGIG (reference sequence). CDR3: CAWSETGGGYTF. DNA of the CDR3: TGTGCCTGGAGTGAAACAGGGGGTGGCTACACCTTC.

This clone was found a few times. DNA for the CDR3: TGTGCCAGCAGTGGGGGACAGCTGAGTGAGCAGTTCTTC. This translates into CASSGGQLSEQFF. The chain employs TRBV25-1 and TRBJ2-1; 7 nucleotides line up with TRBD1. This CDR3 comprises 13 residues. V gave up 4 bases and J gave up 9 bases; unmatched junction bases: 6. CDR1 and CDR2 from the germline V gene are MGHDK and SYGVNS.

J is TRBJ1-1 and V is TRBV25-1, with 8 bases matching TRBD1. Germline V CDR1 and CDR2: MGHDK, SYGVNS. The CDR3 has 12 amino acids. V was clipped by 10 bases and J by 4 bases; unmatched bases: 5. As DNA, the CDR3 is TGTGCCACCAGACAGGGGAGCACTGAAGCTTTCTTT. Protein: CATRQGSTEAFF.

V and J are TRBV27 and TRBJ2-7, with TRBD2 matching 8 bases. The CDR3 totals 15 residues. Germline V gene data show CDR1 as MNHEY and CDR2 as SMNVEV (reference sequence). V gave up 1 base and J gave up 7 bases; unmatched junction bases: 9. CDR3 in DNA: TGTGCCAGCAGTTTATTTCCCAGCGGGGGCGAAGAGCAGTACTTC. Its translation is CASSLFPSGGEEQYF.

The sample holds a few counts of this clone. The V call is TRBV29-1, the J call TRBJ2-1; D not certain. The V gene's germline CDR1 is SQVTM and CDR2 ANQGSEA. This CDR3 spans 13 amino acids. Trimming pared 1 base from V and 6 bases from J, leaving 10 bases between. The CDR3 DNA sequence: TGCAGCGTTGAAGGGGGAACCGCCAATGAGCAGTTCTTC. It is translated as CSVEGGTANEQFF.

The V and J genes are TRBV30 and TRBJ2-3; unclear D gene. Germline V lookup: CDR1 GTSNPN, CDR2 SVGIG (reference sequence). The CDR3 has 13 amino acids. Trimming removed 5 bases at V and 2 bases at J, with 11 bases between. DNA of the CDR3: TGTGCCTGGGTAGACATACTCACAGATACGCAGTATTTT. Protein product: CAWVDILTDTQYF.

This clone was counted between two and nine times. V gene TRBV15 combines with J gene TRBJ2-7; D is ambiguous. Trimming shortened V by 0 bases and J by 4 bases, and 7 bases separated the two germline ends. The germline CDR1 and CDR2 sequences are LNHNV and YYDKDF (reference sequence). This CDR3 is built from 13 residues. CDR3 nucleotide sequence: TGTGCCACCAGCAGAGAAAGGGATTACGAGCAGTACTTC. This gives the protein CATSRERDYEQYF.

V is TRBV6-6 and J is TRBJ1-2; D may be TRBD1 (6 bases). Germline CDR1 and CDR2: MNHNY and SVGAGI (reference sequence). The CDR3 consists of 16 residues. Trimming shortened V by 4 bases and J by 4 bases, and 19 bases separated the two germline ends. CDR3 nucleotides: TGTGCCAGCAGTTCCCTCCGGGACACTGTGACCTATGGCTACACCTTC. Its protein product is CASSSLRDTVTYGYTF.

The chain employs TRBV6-5 and TRBJ2-2, with D perhaps matching TRBD2 (5 bases). Germline V gives CDR1 MNHEY, CDR2 SVGAGI. V was cut by 7 bases and J by 3 bases, with 12 bases left in between. This CDR3 spans 14 amino acids. The CDR3 sequence is CASMSGVYTGELFF. In nucleotides, the CDR3 is TGTGCCAGCATGTCCGGGGTTTACACCGGGGAGCTGTTTTTT.